This entry lists 8 T cell receptor beta chains sequenced from one sample in a study of shared clonotypes between healthy human individuals. The method was immunoSEQ multiplex PCR; TCRdb's version includes in-frame clones alone and lacks a portion of them. The data hold 2 million to 2.5 million clones, with 90% to 97% observed a single time. The specimen sequenced was naive CD4+ T cells sorted from blood. The subset here: CD45RA+ positively selected. Receptor source: a man between 18 and 35 years old in good health.

The rearrangement links TRBV18 to TRBJ2-2; D is possibly TRBD1 (5 bases). The CDR3 loop spans 17 amino acids. V lost 0 bases to trimming and J lost 1 base, with 12 bases between them. Germline CDR1 KGHSH, CDR2 LQKENI. In DNA form, the CDR3 reads TGTGCCAGCTCACCACCGGCCAGGGTAGAGAACACCGGGGAGCTGTTTTTT. Translating gives CASSPPARVENTGELFF.

The chain combines TRBV5-1 with TRBJ1-1; D unresolved. Germline V gives CDR1 SGHRS, CDR2 YFSETQ. CDR3 length: 13 residues. Between the trimmed V and J ends, which lost 0 bases and 11 bases, there was a span of 14 bases. In DNA, the CDR3 is TGCGCCAGCAGCTTGGAGTCCCGATCGGAGGCTTTCTTT. Encoded protein: CASSLESRSEAFF. Variable domain in full (rest from reference TRBV5-1 and TRBJ1-1): KAGVTQTPRYLIKTRGQQVTLSCSPISGHRSVSWYQQTPGQGLQFLFEYFSETQRNKGNFPGRFSGRQFSNSRSEMNVSTLELGDSALYLCASSLESRSEAFFGQGTRLTVV.

The CDR3 DNA follows: TGTGCCAGCAGTAAAAGGACTGCAACTAATGAAAAACTGTTTTTT. Residues: CASSKRTATNEKLFF. The chain links TRBV2 to TRBJ1-4; D remains unclear. V was pared by 5 bases and J by 0 bases, with 10 bases between. The CDR3 loop spans 15 amino acids. Germline assignment: CDR1 SNHLY and CDR2 FYNNEI.

This rearrangement joins TRBV10-3 to TRBJ2-3; tentatively, D is TRBD2 (5 bases). Trimming left V 6 bases short and J 2 bases short, with 12 bases between. Germline V gene data show CDR1 as ENHRY and CDR2 as SYGVKD. This CDR3 region has 14 residues. The CDR3 sequence: CAIRGAGNTDTQYF. Written as DNA, the CDR3 is TGTGCCATCAGGGGTGCGGGTAACACAGATACGCAGTATTTT.

The chain carries TRBV5-5 and TRBJ1-3, with 9 nucleotides matching TRBD1. The junction had 7 bases not matched to a gene; V was cut back by 4 bases and J by 8 bases. This CDR3 comprises 14 residues. Germline V gene sequence: CDR1 SGHKS, CDR2 YYEKEE (reference sequence). The CDR3 region is CASSPGQGSYTIYF. The CDR3 nucleotides are TGTGCCAGCAGCCCGGGACAGGGAAGCTACACCATATATTTT.

This chain uses TRBV10-2 with TRBJ2-1; D is unclear. From germline, CDR1 is WSHSY and CDR2 SAAADI. The ends were cut back, 8 bases at V and 2 bases at J, with 22 bases in the middle. CDR3 length: 17 residues. The CDR3 spells CASSVAPPASTYNEQFF. The CDR3 bases are TGCGCCAGCTCGGTGGCCCCACCAGCAAGCACCTACAATGAGCAGTTCTTC.

This clone came up once. The rearrangement joins TRBV28 to TRBJ2-7; 8 bases line up with TRBD1. J gave up 6 bases and V 3 bases, and 7 bases lay outside the gene matches. CDR1 is MDHEN, CDR2 SYDVKM, per germline. This CDR3 contains 14 residues. CDR3 nucleotide sequence: TGTGCCAGCAGTTTTGTCGACAGGGGAGGCGAGCAGTACTTC. Translated: CASSFVDRGGEQYF.

This chain links TRBV5-1 with TRBJ1-1; 9 bases agree with TRBD1. The V segment lost 4 bases and the J segment 5 bases; nucleotides outside the gene matches: 12. Germline CDR1 SGHRS, CDR2 YFSETQ. The CDR3 has 16 amino acids. The DNA of the CDR3 is TGCGCCAGCAGCCGTACGATTAATGGGACAGGGACTGAAGCTTTCTTT. Protein sequence: CASSRTINGTGTEAFF.